Below, 11 T cell receptor beta chains from the same sample are listed, as sequenced in a study. Using its own MiXCR run on the 5' RACE reads, TCRdb lists one record per CDR3 protein. Here the sample spans 20,000 to 25,000 distinct CDR3 sequences, under 40% being singletons. The sample taken for sequencing was tumor-infiltrating naive CD4+ T cells sorted from the breast tumor. Subset given: naive CD4+ T cells, CD4+CD45RA+CD25-. The receptors come from a female donor with breast cancer.

This clonotype was picked up many times. This chain joins TRBV11-2 and TRBJ2-5; either TRBD1 or TRBD2 may supply D (6 bases each). This CDR3 comprises 14 residues. The germline CDR1 and CDR2 sequences are SGHAT and FQNNGV. V shed 4 bases and J shed 13 bases, with 22 bases lying between them. The CDR3 sequence is CASSSRGGAGSAYF. DNA for the CDR3: TGTGCCAGCAGCTCACGTGGGGGCGCGGGGTCTGCGTACTTC.

This clonotype was recorded at least ten times. The chain recombines TRBV12-3 or TRBV12-4 with TRBJ1-5; D may be TRBD1 (5 bases). The CDR3 sequence is 13 residues long. Trimming pared 4 bases from V and 7 bases from J, leaving 11 bases between. The CDR3 nucleotides read TGTGCCAGCAGTTCCGGGGGTTGGCAGCCCCAGCATTTT. Translating it yields CASSSGGWQPQHF.

As for this clonotype: Since a much larger clone is just one base distant, this may be a read error. This chain joins TRBV9 and TRBJ1-2; 7 nucleotides line up with TRBD1. Germline V CDR1 and CDR2: SGDLS, YYNGEE. This CDR3 is 14 amino acids long. Trimming removed 3 bases from V and 3 bases from J; junction bases left unmatched: 5. CDR3 DNA: TGTGCCAGCAGCGCAGGGACAGCGGACTATGGCTACACCTTC. It is translated as CASSAGTADYGYTF.

This sequence joins TRBV12-3 or TRBV12-4 and TRBJ1-2; 10 bases align to TRBD1. V was pared by 4 bases and J by 7 bases, with 15 bases of the junction left unmatched. This CDR3 is 17 amino acids long. The CDR3 loop is CASSYRDRGHGTPGYTF. The CDR3 DNA follows: TGTGCCAGCAGTTACCGGGACAGGGGCCATGGGACCCCTGGCTACACCTTC.

The V call is TRBV20-1, the J call TRBJ1-1; maybe TRBD1 (6 bases). This CDR3 comprises 13 residues. The germline V gene has CDR1 DFQATT and CDR2 SNEGSKA (reference sequence). With 6 bases removed from V and 2 bases from J, the gap between germline ends came to 13 bases. The CDR3 protein is CSATGTINTEAFF. The DNA of the CDR3 is TGCAGTGCAACCGGGACAATAAACACTGAAGCTTTCTTT.

The V call is TRBV6-1, the J call TRBJ2-1, with 7 nucleotides matching TRBD1. This CDR3 is built from 16 residues. V was pared by 2 bases and J by 2 bases, with 6 bases of the junction left unmatched. CDR1 and CDR2 from the germline V gene are MNHNS and SASEGT. CDR3 sequence (DNA): TGTGCCAGCAGTGAAAAAGGGGGCTGGGCCTACAATGAGCAGTTCTTC. As protein: CASSEKGGWAYNEQFF.

The rearrangement uses TRBV5-8 and TRBJ2-3; 8 nucleotides match TRBD1. The germline CDR1 and CDR2 sequences are SGHTS and YDEGEE. The CDR3 runs to 17 residues. V gave up 4 bases and J gave up 1 base; unmatched junction bases: 11. CDR3 in amino acids: CASSLGQGAPGTDTQYF. The CDR3 DNA reads as TGTGCCAGCAGCCTAGGACAGGGAGCCCCCGGCACAGATACGCAGTATTTT.

The chain couples TRBV27 to TRBJ1-5; 7 positions agree with TRBD1. Germline CDR1 MNHEY, CDR2 SMNVEV (reference sequence). CDR3 length: 13 residues. V lost 5 bases and J lost 4; bases outside the gene matches: 2. CDR3 sequence reads: CASSEQGNQPQHF. CDR3 sequence (DNA): TGTGCCAGCAGTGAACAGGGGAATCAGCCCCAGCATTTT.

The chain has TRBV5-6 and TRBJ1-2; possible D gene TRBD1, 5 bases. The CDR3 sequence is 14 residues long. The germline gives CDR1 SGHDT, CDR2 YYEEEE. Between the trimmed V and J ends, which lost 5 bases and 3 bases, there was a span of 14 bases. The CDR3 sequence: CASRSGTDHYGYTF. For the CDR3, the DNA is TGTGCCAGCAGATCCGGGACGGACCACTATGGCTACACCTTC.

This rearrangement joins TRBV7-8 to TRBJ1-2; D is undetermined. Germline V gene lookup returns CDR1 SGHVS and CDR2 FQNEAQ. The CDR3 is made up of 13 amino acids. The V gene lost 6 bases and the J gene lost 6 bases, with 14 bases spanning the gap. The CDR3 DNA is TGTGCCAGCAGTTTTCGGACCTTTAATGGCTACACCTTC. It encodes CASSFRTFNGYTF.

The chain is built from TRBV10-3 and TRBJ2-1; the match to TRBD2 covers 12 bases. The CDR3 is made up of 15 amino acids. V gave up 4 bases and J gave up 6 bases; unmatched junction bases: 4. Germline CDR1 and CDR2: ENHRY and SYGVKD. The CDR3 DNA sequence: TGTGCCATCAGTGCCTTGACTAGCGGGAGCAATGAGCAGTTCTTC. This gives the protein CAISALTSGSNEQFF.